The 32 T cell receptor beta chains presented below share a single source sample, sequenced in a study of T cell responses to AZD1222 COVID-19 vaccine. Generated by immunoSEQ multiplex PCR, the TCRdb table keeps only in-frame clones and is missing some. The sample has 70,000 or so clones; over 60% are singletons. Sequencing used peripheral blood, obtained on day 0 of AZD1222 vaccination. These receptors were obtained from an adult in good health.

This clone appeared a few times. The chain uses TRBV7-8 and TRBJ2-3, with TRBD1 matching 9 bases. The V gene's germline CDR1 is SGHVS and CDR2 FQNEAQ. There are 14 residues in the CDR3. The J segment lost 2 bases and the V segment lost 5 bases, leaving 2 bases of the junction unmatched. This CDR3 is CASSTGGFTDTQYF. The CDR3 bases are TGTGCCAGCAGCACAGGGGGCTTCACAGATACGCAGTATTTT.

V usage is TRBV18 and J usage is TRBJ2-1; 9 bases map to TRBD2. Germline CDR1 is KGHSH and CDR2 is LQKENI. Trimming cost V 3 bases and J 5 bases; bases outside gene matches: 14. The CDR3 length is 18 residues. The CDR3 is CASSPAGSGGGAHNEQFF. In DNA, the CDR3 is TGTGCCAGCTCACCGGCCGGATCCGGCGGGGGGGCCCACAATGAGCAGTTCTTC.

The chain employs TRBV2 and TRBJ1-2, with D possibly being TRBD1 (5 bases). The CDR3 is 14 residues long. The germline V gene encodes CDR1 SNHLY and CDR2 FYNNEI. Trimming stripped 6 bases from V and 3 bases from J, with 14 bases between. CDR3 in amino acids: CASSKKGTDYGYTF. Here the CDR3 DNA reads TGTGCCAGCAGCAAAAAAGGGACGGACTATGGCTACACCTTC. The variable domain in full, completed from reference TRBV2 and TRBJ1-2, reads EPEVTQTPSHQVTQMGQEVILRCVPISNHLYFYWYRQILGQKVEFLVSFYNNEISEKSEIFDDQFSVERPDGSNFTLKIRSTKLEDSAMYFCASSKKGTDYGYTFGSGTRLTVV.

As DNA, the CDR3 is TGTGCCAGCAGCAGAGGGACAGGGGCTTCAACTAATGAAAAACTGTTTTTT. Translating gives CASSRGTGASTNEKLFF. The chain has TRBV5-4 and TRBJ1-4; 10 bases fit TRBD1. CDR3 size: 17 residues. CDR1 is SGHNT and CDR2 is YYREEE in the germline V gene (reference sequence). The trim removed 4 bases at V and 0 bases at J, leaving 6 bases unmatched.

A single count supports this clone. The rearrangement links TRBV18 to TRBJ1-4; D is unclear. The CDR3 totals 16 residues. The germline V gene encodes CDR1 KGHSH and CDR2 LQKENI. V was pared by 0 bases and J by 7 bases, with 15 bases between. The CDR3 DNA reads as TGTGCCAGCTCACCACCGCTGGGAGGAGTCGCTGAAAAACTGTTTTTT. This encodes CASSPPLGGVAEKLFF.

This clone was observed a single time. The chain uses TRBV5-1 and TRBJ2-5; 15 bases are shared with TRBD2. Germline CDR1 is SGHRS and CDR2 is YFSETQ. This CDR3 comprises 17 residues. The V segment lost 3 bases and the J segment 0 bases; nucleotides outside the gene matches: 3. CDR3 in amino acids: CASSSGLAGGYQETQYF. The CDR3 DNA reads TGCGCCAGCAGCTCGGGACTAGCGGGGGGATACCAAGAGACCCAGTACTTC.

This chain connects TRBV7-9 to TRBJ1-4; the D gene is possibly TRBD1 (5 bases). V was cut by 4 bases and J by 7 bases, with 16 bases left in between. Per germline, CDR1 SEHNR and CDR2 FQNEAQ (reference sequence). The CDR3 totals 15 residues. This CDR3 reads CASSYKGIPGEKLFF. CDR3 nucleotides: TGTGCCAGCAGCTACAAGGGGATTCCCGGTGAAAAACTGTTTTTT.

CDR3 sequence reads: CASSEAQVGLGLQYF. DNA for the CDR3: TGTGCCAGCAGTGAAGCACAGGTGGGCCTGGGTTTGCAGTATTTT. The genes are TRBV2 and TRBJ2-3, with D maybe TRBD1 (5 bases). The CDR3 spans 15 residues. Trimming took off 0 bases at V and 11 bases at J, with 18 bases between the two ends. The germline V gene has CDR1 SNHLY and CDR2 FYNNEI. The whole variable domain, remainder taken from reference TRBV2 and TRBJ2-3, is EPEVTQTPSHQVTQMGQEVILRCVPISNHLYFYWYRQILGQKVEFLVSFYNNEISEKSEIFDDQFSVERPDGSNFTLKIRSTKLEDSAMYFCASSEAQVGLGLQYFGPGTRLTVL.

This rearrangement joins TRBV5-1 to TRBJ1-2; possibly TRBD1 for D (6 bases). The CDR3 length is 15 residues. From germline, CDR1 is SGHRS and CDR2 YFSETQ. V lost 4 bases and J lost 4, with 17 bases in between. The CDR3 protein is CASSVSTGYSYGYTF. CDR3 in DNA: TGCGCCAGCAGCGTGTCGACAGGATATAGCTATGGCTACACCTTC.

This sequence joins TRBV21-1 and TRBJ1-5. TRBV21-1 is deemed a pseudogene. CDR3 size: 16 residues. The CDR3 DNA follows: TGTGCCAGCAGCAAAAAGGCGGGGGAAAGCAATCAGCCCCAGCATTTT. Translated, it gives CASSKKAGESNQPQHF.

The J gene is TRBJ2-2, the V gene TRBV27; D unresolved. The germline CDR1 and CDR2 sequences are MNHEY and SMNVEV (reference sequence). V lost 4 bases, J lost 0 bases, and 6 bases lay in between. The CDR3 sequence is 14 residues long. In DNA form, the CDR3 reads TGTGCCAGCAGTTACCCCTCGAACACCGGGGAGCTGTTTTTT. This gives the protein CASSYPSNTGELFF.

This clone was seen ten or more times. The chain recombines TRBV7-2 with TRBJ2-2; D might be TRBD2 (5 bases). From germline, CDR1 is SGHTA and CDR2 FQGNSA. This CDR3 is 15 amino acids long. V was trimmed by 2 bases and J by 8 bases, leaving 15 bases between them. The CDR3 here is CASSLISGSTGELFF. The CDR3 DNA follows: TGTGCCAGCAGCTTAATCAGCGGCAGTACGGGGGAGCTGTTTTTT.

This clone came up once. The rearrangement links TRBV5-1 to TRBJ1-6; D ambiguous. Germline CDR1 reads SGHRS; CDR2 reads YFSETQ. The germline V and J ends were trimmed by 0 bases and 7 bases, with 11 bases remaining between them. The CDR3 length is 15 residues. The CDR3 coding sequence is TGCGCCAGCAGCTTGGGGTGGACTGAAAATTCACCCCTCCACTTT. Protein product: CASSLGWTENSPLHF. The full variable domain, rest sourced from reference TRBV5-1 and TRBJ1-6, is KAGVTQTPRYLIKTRGQQVTLSCSPISGHRSVSWYQQTPGQGLQFLFEYFSETQRNKGNFPGRFSGRQFSNSRSEMNVSTLELGDSALYLCASSLGWTENSPLHFGNGTRLTVT.

The chain uses TRBV9 and TRBJ2-3; D gene uncertain. Trimming removed 0 bases at V and 3 bases at J, with 8 bases between. The CDR3 loop spans 14 amino acids. CDR1 is SGDLS, CDR2 YYNGEE, per germline. DNA of the CDR3: TGTGCCAGCAGCGTAGGGGTGAGGACAGATACGCAGTATTTT. Its translation: CASSVGVRTDTQYF.

The rearrangement links TRBV6-5 to TRBJ2-7, with D possibly TRBD2 on 5 matching bases. The germline CDR1 and CDR2 sequences are MNHEY and SVGAGI. V lost 4 bases and J lost 0, with 10 bases in between. The CDR3 is 14 amino acids. DNA of the CDR3: TGTGCCAGCAGTTCCATGGGGAGCTCCTACGAGCAGTACTTC. It yields the protein CASSSMGSSYEQYF.

This rearrangement joins TRBV19 to TRBJ2-5; 15 positions match TRBD2. Unmatched junction bases numbered 6, after V lost 5 bases and J lost 2 bases. Germline V lookup: CDR1 LNHDA, CDR2 SQIVND (reference sequence). The CDR3 covers 17 residues. CDR3 in DNA: TGTGCCAGTAGTTTTCGGGGACTAGCGGGGGGACAAGAGACCCAGTACTTC. This sequence encodes CASSFRGLAGGQETQYF. The whole variable domain, remainder taken from reference TRBV19 and TRBJ2-5, is DGGITQSPKYLFRKEGQNVTLSCEQNLNHDAMYWYRQDPGQGLRLIYYSQIVNDFQKGDIAEGYSVSREKKESFPLTVTSAQKNPTAFYLCASSFRGLAGGQETQYFGPGTRLLVL.

This clone was seen more than once but under ten times. V and J are TRBV4-1 and TRBJ1-3; unclear D gene. Trimming took 0 bases from V and 0 from J, leaving 6 bases between them. The germline V gene has CDR1 MGHRA and CDR2 YSYEKL. There are 15 residues in the CDR3. For the CDR3, the DNA is TGCGCCAGCAGCCAAGACGGATTCTCTGGAAACACCATATATTTT. The encoded protein is CASSQDGFSGNTIYF.

CDR3 nucleotides: TGTGCCAGCTCGCAATTCCAAGACAGACCCGGGGAGCTGTTTTTT. Translated, it gives CASSQFQDRPGELFF. This chain connects TRBV18 to TRBJ2-2, with a weak D call TRBD1 (5 bases). In germline, CDR1 is KGHSH, CDR2 LQKENI. V lost 6 bases and J 6 bases, leaving 17 bases between the germline ends. This CDR3 has 15 residues.

This chain joins TRBV19 and TRBJ2-7; D unclear. V dropped 2 bases and J dropped 4 bases, with 9 bases sitting between them. The germline CDR1 and CDR2 sequences are LNHDA and SQIVND (reference sequence). The CDR3 is 13 amino acids. DNA for the CDR3: TGTGCCAGTAGTATAACCCCTTCTTACGAGCAGTACTTC. Its protein product is CASSITPSYEQYF.

The chain links TRBV2 to TRBJ1-4; D unresolved. The CDR3 extends over 15 amino acids. The V gene's germline CDR1 is SNHLY and CDR2 FYNNEI. Between the trimmed V and J ends, which lost 6 bases and 0 bases, there was a span of 11 bases. The CDR3 loop reads CASRPLSATNEKLFF. Here the CDR3 DNA reads TGTGCCAGCAGACCCCTCAGCGCAACTAATGAAAAACTGTTTTTT.

The V call is TRBV5-1, the J call TRBJ2-1; D is possibly TRBD2 (5 bases). V lost 0 bases to trimming and J lost 4 bases, with 5 bases between them. This CDR3 comprises 13 residues. Germline V CDR1 and CDR2: SGHRS, YFSETQ. CDR3: CASSLGEYNEQFF. CDR3 in DNA: TGCGCCAGCAGCTTGGGGGAGTACAATGAGCAGTTCTTC.

This clone was observed once. The rearrangement links TRBV7-8 to TRBJ2-2, with 9 positions matching TRBD2. J was trimmed by 6 bases and V by 1 base; bases with no gene match: 6. This CDR3 spans 16 amino acids. Germline loops: CDR1 SGHVS, CDR2 FQNEAQ. The CDR3 reads CASSLVRGGAAGELFF. The DNA of the CDR3 is TGTGCCAGCAGCTTAGTTCGCGGGGGGGCCGCCGGGGAGCTGTTTTTT.

The genes are TRBV19 and TRBJ2-1, with D possibly called TRBD1 or TRBD2 (5 bases each). The germline V gene encodes CDR1 LNHDA and CDR2 SQIVND (reference sequence). V lost 8 bases, J lost 0 bases, and 17 bases lay in between. The CDR3 has 16 amino acids. This CDR3 reads CASAPTGTSSYNEQFF. For the CDR3, the DNA is TGTGCCAGTGCCCCGACCGGGACCAGCTCCTACAATGAGCAGTTCTTC.

The chain uses TRBV7-2 and TRBJ2-1; no clear D gene. The CDR3 covers 13 residues. The ends were cut back, 3 bases at V and 6 bases at J, with 9 bases in the middle. The V gene's germline CDR1 is SGHTA and CDR2 FQGNSA. DNA of the CDR3: TGTGCCAGCAGCTTGGGCAGGCCCAATGAGCAGTTCTTC. This sequence encodes CASSLGRPNEQFF. Together with reference TRBV7-2 and TRBJ2-1, the CDR3 gives the full variable domain: GAGVSQSPSNKVTEKGKDVELRCDPISGHTALYWYRQSLGQGLEFLIYFQGNSAPDKSGLPSDRFSAERTGGSVSTLTIQRTQQEDSAVYLCASSLGRPNEQFFGPGTRLTVL.

The CDR3 bases are TGTGCCAGCAGTTTATTTTCTTTAGGGGGGGGCCGCGACGAGCAGTACTTC. Its translation is CASSLFSLGGGRDEQYF. The chain joins TRBV27 to TRBJ2-7; tentative D call: TRBD2 (7 bases). Germline lookup yields CDR1 MNHEY and CDR2 SMNVEV (reference sequence). The CDR3 loop spans 17 amino acids. The germline V and J ends were trimmed by 1 base and 5 bases, with 21 bases remaining between them.

V gene TRBV10-3 combines with J gene TRBJ2-3; 9 bases agree with TRBD2. V gave up 8 bases and J gave up 4 bases; unmatched junction bases: 7. The CDR3 sequence is 14 residues long. The germline CDR1 and CDR2 sequences are ENHRY and SYGVKD. In DNA, the CDR3 is TGTGCCATCGGCTGGACTAGCGAGGCAGATACGCAGTATTTT. This encodes CAIGWTSEADTQYF.

The chain uses TRBV5-5 and TRBJ1-5; perhaps TRBD1 as D (6 bases). Trimming took 3 bases from V and 5 from J, leaving 9 bases between them. The germline V gene has CDR1 SGHKS and CDR2 YYEKEE (reference sequence). This CDR3 is 13 amino acids long. In nucleotides, the CDR3 is TGTGCCAGCAGCTCAGGGGAATATCAGCCCCAGCATTTT. Translating gives CASSSGEYQPQHF.

The J gene is TRBJ2-1, the V gene TRBV19; either TRBD1 or TRBD2 may fit D (6 bases each). Germline CDR1 is LNHDA and CDR2 is SQIVND (reference sequence). Trimming shortened V by 1 base and J by 9 bases, and 10 bases separated the two germline ends. The CDR3 has 13 residues. The CDR3 nucleotides read TGTGCCAGTAGTATAGTTGAGGGGGGTGAGCAGTTCTTC. It encodes CASSIVEGGEQFF.

The V gene is TRBV21-1, the J gene TRBJ2-2. TRBV21-1 is termed a pseudogene. This CDR3 comprises 15 residues. The CDR3 sequence is CASSVKGKDTGELFF. CDR3 bases: TGTGCCAGCTCCGTGAAAGGGAAGGACACCGGGGAGCTGTTTTTT.

The chain joins TRBV11-2 to TRBJ1-4; D gene unclear. CDR3 size: 14 residues. Trimming left V 1 base short and J 3 bases short, with 6 bases between. Germline V gives CDR1 SGHAT, CDR2 FQNNGV. CDR3 coding DNA: TGTGCCAGCAGCTTAGGGCTTGCTAATGAAAAACTGTTTTTT. Protein product: CASSLGLANEKLFF.

V and J are TRBV5-1 and TRBJ1-4, with a tentative D call TRBD1 (5 bases). This CDR3 has 15 residues. Per the germline V gene, CDR1 is SGHRS and CDR2 is YFSETQ. V lost 5 bases and J lost 5, with 16 bases in between. CDR3 in amino acids: CASSYQNGGNEKLFF. CDR3 sequence (DNA): TGCGCCAGCAGTTATCAAAATGGGGGAAATGAAAAACTGTTTTTT.

This clone has only a few counts. The chain employs TRBV29-1 and TRBJ2-3; no firm D call. The CDR3 is made up of 10 amino acids. Deletions cut 6 bases from V and 5 bases from J, with 6 bases between. Germline CDR1 is SQVTM and CDR2 is ANQGSEA. CDR3 bases: TGCAGCGTAAAACTAGATACGCAGTATTTT. It codes for CSVKLDTQYF.